The present entry profiles one T cell receptor beta chain with its context. This clonotype appeared many times. Which antigen it targets is not known. No quality values exist for individual bases; no much larger clone is one base distant. Reading from cysteine to phenylalanine, the CDR3 counts 16 amino acids. Only the CDR3 portion is preserved as DNA: 48 bases, with reading frame beginning at the first base. Trimming takes 5 bases off V and 2 bases off J; junction bases not matched to a gene: 10. For CDR1 and CDR2, the germline V gene lists MNHNS and SASEGT. Library prep was done by RT-PCR. TCRdb shows the sequencer as Illumina HiSeq 2500. The public reads were reanalyzed by TCRdb: fastp trimming at Q25, MiXCR alignment, in-frame beta chains only. One record per CDR3 amino acid sequence lists the most common genes and DNA. This sample gives approximately 530,000 distinct CDR3 sequences in total; about 7.6% of them show up just once. The ten largest account for roughly 13% of the sample.

This record belongs to a study of response to subunit inactivated influenza vaccine (dated by TCRdb to 2016 to 2018). For the wider study: Deep quantitative profiling of the T cell receptor repertoire was used in the study to follow responses to a trivalent subunit inactivated influenza vaccine. General study outcomes and caveats: According to the authors, only a limited number of new T cells may be recruited by each seasonal influenza vaccination.

This specimen was PBMCs from blood, taken around 25 months after vaccination. This sequence uses TRBV6-1 and TRBJ2-3; TRBD2 agrees with 7 junctional bases. The receptor was isolated from a man aged 50 to 75 who received an inactivated influenza vaccine. Donor details come from another sample of the same person, matched by shared clones. The CDR3: CASSPSISGSTDTQYF. In nucleotide form, the sequence is TGTGCCAGCAGTCCCAGTATTAGCGGGTCCACAGATACGCAGTATTTT.